A selection of T cell receptor beta chains follows, all from one sample in a study of T cells in Graves' hyperthyroidism and ophthalmopathy. TCRdb processed the multiplex PCR reads anew with MiXCR; each CDR3 protein has one entry. The repertoire has about 210,000 distinct CDR3 sequences, 15% to 20% of them found once; the top ten carry 50%. The specimen was blood. The source is a man between 45 and 60 years old with Graves' hyperthyroidism. Both conserved end residues are part of each CDR3. Each record gives: clone size, V gene, D gene, J gene, CDR3 DNA, CDR3 protein. A D gene is named only where the DNA matches it firmly. Expanded clones get a size class; other rows say once, few or many, or leave the size out.

abundance: few; v_gene: TRBV11-2; d_gene: NA; j_gene: TRBJ1-4; CDR3nt: TGTGCCAGCAGCTTACTTCGCTTTGGTGAAAAACTGTTTTTT; CDR3aa: CASSLLRFGEKLFF
abundance: many; v_gene: TRBV28; d_gene: NA; j_gene: TRBJ2-1; CDR3nt: TGTGCCAGCAGTTTATTTGGGAATGAGCAGTTCTTC; CDR3aa: CASSLFGNEQFF
abundance: NA; v_gene: TRBV18; d_gene: TRBD2; j_gene: TRBJ2-7; CDR3nt: TGTGCCAGCTCACCCGGACTAGCGGGAAATTACGAGCAGTACTTC; CDR3aa: CASSPGLAGNYEQYF
abundance: many; v_gene: TRBV6-1; d_gene: NA; j_gene: TRBJ2-7; CDR3nt: TGTGCCAGCAGTGATACAGGGGACTTCTCCTACGAGCAGTACTTC; CDR3aa: CASSDTGDFSYEQYF
abundance: many; v_gene: TRBV4-1; d_gene: NA; j_gene: TRBJ1-6; CDR3nt: TGCGCCAGCAGCCAAGGACGGGGAGGTTTCTCACCCCTCCACTTT; CDR3aa: CASSQGRGGFSPLHF
abundance: many; v_gene: TRBV18; d_gene: NA; j_gene: TRBJ1-5; CDR3nt: TGTGCCAGCTCACCACTTATGGATCAGCCCCAGCATTTT; CDR3aa: CASSPLMDQPQHF
abundance: many; v_gene: TRBV5-5; d_gene: NA; j_gene: TRBJ2-3; CDR3nt: TGTGCCAGCAGCCCCCCCGAGTTAATCCCGTCCACAGATACGCAGTATTTT; CDR3aa: CASSPPELIPSTDTQYF
abundance: few; v_gene: TRBV5-1; d_gene: NA; j_gene: TRBJ2-1; CDR3nt: TGCGCCAGCAGCTTTGGTCAGGGAGGAATAGGTGAGCAGTTCTTC; CDR3aa: CASSFGQGGIGEQFF
abundance: few; v_gene: TRBV4-1; d_gene: NA; j_gene: TRBJ2-7; CDR3nt: TGCGCCAGCAGCCAAGGTCGGGACCCGACCTACGAGCAGTACTTC; CDR3aa: CASSQGRDPTYEQYF
abundance: NA; v_gene: TRBV6-1; d_gene: NA; j_gene: TRBJ1-1; CDR3nt: TGTGCCAGTACCCCGGACTCCGGACACCCGAACACTGAAGCTTTCTTT; CDR3aa: CASTPDSGHPNTEAFF
abundance: many; v_gene: TRBV11-2; d_gene: NA; j_gene: TRBJ2-1; CDR3nt: TGTGCCAGCACCCTTGGCTTCTCCTACAATGAGCAGTTCTTC; CDR3aa: CASTLGFSYNEQFF
abundance: many; v_gene: TRBV7-8; d_gene: TRBD2; j_gene: TRBJ2-1; CDR3nt: TGTGCCAGCAGTCAAAGTACTAGCGGGAGACGGTACAATGAGCAGTTCTTC; CDR3aa: CASSQSTSGRRYNEQFF
abundance: many; v_gene: TRBV20-1; d_gene: TRBD2; j_gene: TRBJ2-7; CDR3nt: TGCAGTGCTAGAGGCGGGAGTCTCCACGAGCAGTACTTC; CDR3aa: CSARGGSLHEQYF
abundance: NA; v_gene: TRBV6-1; d_gene: NA; j_gene: TRBJ2-5; CDR3nt: TGTGCCAGCAGTGAAGCGGCAGAGGAGACCCAGTACTTC; CDR3aa: CASSEAAEETQYF
abundance: many; v_gene: TRBV6-2/TRBV6-3; d_gene: TRBD1; j_gene: TRBJ2-7; CDR3nt: TGTGCCAGCAGCCGCGGGACAGGGTACTTCGAGCAGTACTTC; CDR3aa: CASSRGTGYFEQYF
abundance: few; v_gene: TRBV13; d_gene: TRBD2; j_gene: TRBJ2-3; CDR3nt: TGTGCCAGCAGCAAAACTAGCGGGAGCGCAGATACGCAGTATTTT; CDR3aa: CASSKTSGSADTQYF
abundance: NA; v_gene: TRBV2; d_gene: NA; j_gene: TRBJ1-5; CDR3nt: TGTGCCAGCAGTGGAGGCAGAGATCAGCCCCAGCATTTT; CDR3aa: CASSGGRDQPQHF
abundance: many; v_gene: TRBV20-1; d_gene: NA; j_gene: TRBJ2-7; CDR3nt: TGCAGTGCTAGAGTAACTGATGGCGGGACGGGTGACGAGCAGTACTTC; CDR3aa: CSARVTDGGTGDEQYF
abundance: few; v_gene: TRBV3-1; d_gene: TRBD2; j_gene: TRBJ2-1; CDR3nt: TGTGCCAGCAGCCCTGGGACTAGCGGGAGGGCCGGGTACAATGAGCAGTTCTTC; CDR3aa: CASSPGTSGRAGYNEQFF
abundance: NA; v_gene: TRBV2; d_gene: NA; j_gene: TRBJ2-2; CDR3nt: TGTGCCAGCAGTGACAGTCCCGGGGAGCTGTTTTTT; CDR3aa: CASSDSPGELFF
abundance: NA; v_gene: TRBV10-2; d_gene: TRBD2; j_gene: TRBJ2-1; CDR3nt: TGCGCCAGCAGTAGCGGGAGGGCCCAGTTCTTC; CDR3aa: CASSSGRAQFF
abundance: few; v_gene: TRBV3-1; d_gene: NA; j_gene: TRBJ2-4; CDR3nt: TGTGCCAGCAGAGAGGGTAACATTCAGTACTTC; CDR3aa: CASREGNIQYF
abundance: many; v_gene: TRBV7-3; d_gene: TRBD2; j_gene: TRBJ2-1; CDR3nt: TGTGCCAGCAGCTCGACTAGCGGCCCTTACAATGAGCAGTTCTTC; CDR3aa: CASSSTSGPYNEQFF
abundance: many; v_gene: TRBV7-9; d_gene: TRBD1; j_gene: TRBJ2-7; CDR3nt: TGTGCCAGCAGCCCGGGACAGGGGGCGCAAGAGCAGTACTTC; CDR3aa: CASSPGQGAQEQYF
abundance: many; v_gene: TRBV2; d_gene: TRBD2; j_gene: TRBJ2-1; CDR3nt: TGTGCCAGCACGAACCGTATCCTAGCGGACGGCTACAATGAGCAGTTCTTC; CDR3aa: CASTNRILADGYNEQFF
abundance: many; v_gene: TRBV7-9; d_gene: TRBD1; j_gene: TRBJ2-7; CDR3nt: TGTGCCAGCAGCCCGGACAGGGGATGGTACGAGCAGTACTTC; CDR3aa: CASSPDRGWYEQYF
abundance: few; v_gene: TRBV28; d_gene: TRBD2; j_gene: TRBJ2-2; CDR3nt: TGTGCCAGCAGCACTAGCGGGAGTTATACCGGGGAGCTGTTTTTT; CDR3aa: CASSTSGSYTGELFF
abundance: NA; v_gene: TRBV4-2; d_gene: NA; j_gene: TRBJ1-4; CDR3nt: TGTGCCAGCACCCGAGGCGGCAGTGAAAAACTGTTTTTT; CDR3aa: CASTRGGSEKLFF
abundance: many; v_gene: TRBV24-1; d_gene: TRBD1; j_gene: TRBJ2-3; CDR3nt: TGTGCCACCAGTGAGTATAAGGGACAGGCGGAAGATACGCAGTATTTT; CDR3aa: CATSEYKGQAEDTQYF
abundance: NA; v_gene: TRBV30; d_gene: NA; j_gene: TRBJ2-6; CDR3nt: TGTGCCTGGAGTGTATCGGCGCTCTTCGACAACGTCCTGACTTTC; CDR3aa: CAWSVSALFDNVLTF
abundance: few; v_gene: TRBV5-6; d_gene: NA; j_gene: TRBJ1-2; CDR3nt: TGTGCCAGCACCTTGCTACAGGGAATAGCGGATAGCTATGGCTACACCTTC; CDR3aa: CASTLLQGIADSYGYTF
abundance: NA; v_gene: TRBV20-1; d_gene: TRBD1; j_gene: TRBJ2-7; CDR3nt: TGCAGTACCGGAACCCGGACAGGGGGCTACGAGCAGTACTTC; CDR3aa: CSTGTRTGGYEQYF
abundance: NA; v_gene: TRBV18; d_gene: TRBD2; j_gene: TRBJ2-2; CDR3nt: TGTGCCAGCTCACCACTAGCGGGAGATGTCGGGGAGCTGTTTTTT; CDR3aa: CASSPLAGDVGELFF
abundance: many; v_gene: TRBV29-1; d_gene: TRBD2; j_gene: TRBJ2-1; CDR3nt: TGCAGCGTTGTCGGGAGGGCGGGCAATGAGCAGTTCTTC; CDR3aa: CSVVGRAGNEQFF
abundance: NA; v_gene: TRBV6-2/TRBV6-3; d_gene: NA; j_gene: TRBJ2-7; CDR3nt: TGTGCCAGCAGTCCCCCGACCCGGCTCCACGAGCAGTACTTC; CDR3aa: CASSPPTRLHEQYF
abundance: NA; v_gene: TRBV5-4; d_gene: NA; j_gene: TRBJ1-2; CDR3nt: TGTGCCAGCAGCTTGCGTTATGGCAGCTCTAACTATGGCTACACCTTC; CDR3aa: CASSLRYGSSNYGYTF
abundance: many; v_gene: TRBV13; d_gene: NA; j_gene: TRBJ2-7; CDR3nt: TGTGCCAGCAGCTCTGGCCACGAGCAGTACTTC; CDR3aa: CASSSGHEQYF
abundance: many; v_gene: TRBV7-2; d_gene: NA; j_gene: TRBJ2-1; CDR3nt: TGTGCCAGCAGCTTAGAGGTCTCTTTCGGGCAGTTCTTC; CDR3aa: CASSLEVSFGQFF
abundance: once; v_gene: TRBV4-1; d_gene: TRBD1; j_gene: TRBJ1-6; CDR3nt: TGCGCCAGCAGCCAACGGACAGGGCTATCACCCCTCCACTTT; CDR3aa: CASSQRTGLSPLHF
abundance: many; v_gene: TRBV7-9; d_gene: TRBD2; j_gene: TRBJ2-3; CDR3nt: TGTGCCAGCATCGGGAGGGACTCAGATACGCAGTATTTT; CDR3aa: CASIGRDSDTQYF
abundance: NA; v_gene: TRBV6-1; d_gene: TRBD1; j_gene: TRBJ2-7; CDR3nt: TGTGCCAGCAGTCGCGATACAGGGGATTACGAGCAGTACTTC; CDR3aa: CASSRDTGDYEQYF
abundance: many; v_gene: TRBV2; d_gene: TRBD2; j_gene: TRBJ2-3; CDR3nt: TGTGCCAGTCTAGCGGGAGTAAGCACAGATACGCAGTATTTT; CDR3aa: CASLAGVSTDTQYF
abundance: NA; v_gene: TRBV29-1; d_gene: TRBD1; j_gene: TRBJ2-2; CDR3nt: TGCAGCGTGGCACACCAAGGGACAGGGAATGGGGCCGGGGAGCTGTTTTTT; CDR3aa: CSVAHQGTGNGAGELFF
abundance: NA; v_gene: TRBV30; d_gene: TRBD1; j_gene: TRBJ2-7; CDR3nt: TGTGCCTGGGCAGGGACAGGTGCTGGTGAGCAGTACTTC; CDR3aa: CAWAGTGAGEQYF
abundance: NA; v_gene: TRBV6-1; d_gene: NA; j_gene: TRBJ2-3; CDR3nt: TGTGCCAGCACTCCGCCGGGGGCTTCAGATACGCAGTATTTT; CDR3aa: CASTPPGASDTQYF
abundance: many; v_gene: TRBV28; d_gene: NA; j_gene: TRBJ2-7; CDR3nt: TGTGCCAGCAGTCCGCGCACGGCGGCCCCAGTCTACGAGCAGTACTTC; CDR3aa: CASSPRTAAPVYEQYF
abundance: NA; v_gene: TRBV5-6; d_gene: TRBD1; j_gene: TRBJ1-1; CDR3nt: TGTGCCAGCAGCTCAGTTCTAGACAGGGTCAACACTGAAGCTTTCTTT; CDR3aa: CASSSVLDRVNTEAFF
abundance: many; v_gene: TRBV28; d_gene: NA; j_gene: TRBJ1-5; CDR3nt: TGTGCCAGCAGACGGGACGGAAATCAGCCCCAGCATTTT; CDR3aa: CASRRDGNQPQHF
abundance: many; v_gene: TRBV7-2; d_gene: NA; j_gene: TRBJ2-7; CDR3nt: TGTGCCAGCAGCTTAGGGCGGGGACCTCAAGGGCAGTACTTC; CDR3aa: CASSLGRGPQGQYF
abundance: many; v_gene: TRBV30; d_gene: NA; j_gene: TRBJ2-7; CDR3nt: TGTGCCTGGAGCAGTGGTATCGGCCAAGCCTACGAGCAGTACTTC; CDR3aa: CAWSSGIGQAYEQYF
abundance: many; v_gene: TRBV6-2/TRBV6-3; d_gene: TRBD2; j_gene: TRBJ2-3; CDR3nt: TGTGCCAGCAGTGGACTAGCGGGAGTCTCAGATACGCAGTATTTT; CDR3aa: CASSGLAGVSDTQYF
abundance: many; v_gene: TRBV7-2; d_gene: TRBD1; j_gene: TRBJ1-5; CDR3nt: TGTGCCAGCAGCTTGACAGGGGGAGACCAGCCCCAGCATTTT; CDR3aa: CASSLTGGDQPQHF